Included here is one TCR beta chain sequence, with context. What it binds is unknown. This sample stems from a study of cytomegalovirus exposure and HLA in healthy donors. In the study overall: The platform used for the 95 to 150 validation repertoires matched that of the approximately 620 first-cohort repertoires, a later analysis reported. Study conclusions and caveats: According to a later analysis, TCR clusters from the first cohort tended to co-occur in the 110 or so validation repertoires. The authors enumerated over 150 TCR beta chains as linked to cytomegalovirus. The dataset shows that most TCR sequences were rare, while some public TCRs occurred in many donors.

Libraries were prepared by immunoSEQ multiplex PCR; TCRdb keeps only in-frame clonotypes and omits some of them. Among fewer than 200,000 clones listed, around 92% were seen once. Germline V gene sequence: CDR1 MNHEY, CDR2 SVGAGI. This CDR3 comprises 15 residues. V lost 7 bases to trimming and J lost 4 bases; unmatched junction nucleotides: 10. The chain carries TRBV6-5 and TRBJ2-7, with 10 bases that match TRBD2. Source material: PBMCs. The clonotype originates from a man between 18 and 29 years old in good health and CMV-seropositive. The CDR3 reads CASKEGPSGSYEQYF. Here the CDR3 DNA reads TGTGCCAGCAAAGAAGGTCCTAGCGGGAGTTACGAGCAGTACTTC.